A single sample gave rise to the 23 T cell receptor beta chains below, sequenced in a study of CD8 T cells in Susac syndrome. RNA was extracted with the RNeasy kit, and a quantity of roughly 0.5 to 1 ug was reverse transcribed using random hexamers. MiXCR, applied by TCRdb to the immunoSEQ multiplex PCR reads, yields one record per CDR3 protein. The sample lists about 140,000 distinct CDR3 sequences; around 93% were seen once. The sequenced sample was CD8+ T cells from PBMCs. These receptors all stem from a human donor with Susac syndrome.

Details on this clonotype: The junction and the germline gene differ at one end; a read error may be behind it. The CDR3 loop is CASSLEGSTDTQYF. The DNA of the CDR3 is TGTGCTAGCAGCTTAGAGGGGAGCACAGATACGCAGTATTTT. The chain uses TRBV7-7 and TRBJ2-3; perhaps D is TRBD1 or TRBD2 (5 bases each). CDR3 length: 14 amino acids. Germline values: CDR1 SSHAT, CDR2 FNYEAQ (reference sequence).

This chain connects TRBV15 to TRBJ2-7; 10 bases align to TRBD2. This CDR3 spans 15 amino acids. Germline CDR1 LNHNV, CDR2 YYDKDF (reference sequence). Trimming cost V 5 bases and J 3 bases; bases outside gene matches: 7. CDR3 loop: CATSGRTSGLYEQYF. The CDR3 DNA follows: TGTGCCACCAGCGGCAGGACTAGCGGTCTCTACGAGCAGTACTTC.

In DNA form, the CDR3 reads TGTGCCACCAGTGGTTCGACAGGGGGGAACACCGGGGAGCTGTTTTTT. Its translation is CATSGSTGGNTGELFF. V usage is TRBV24-1 and J usage is TRBJ2-2; 9 nucleotides line up with TRBD1. Germline V CDR1 and CDR2: KGHDR, SFDVKD. The CDR3 contains 16 residues. Germline trimming cut 5 bases from V and 1 base from J; bases unmatched to any gene: 4.

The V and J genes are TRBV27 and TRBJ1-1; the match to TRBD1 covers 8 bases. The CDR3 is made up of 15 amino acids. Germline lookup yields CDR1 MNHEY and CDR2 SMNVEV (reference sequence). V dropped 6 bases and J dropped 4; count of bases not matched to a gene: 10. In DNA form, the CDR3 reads TGTGCCAGCAGAGGTGACTGGACAGGGCTCACTGAAGCTTTCTTT. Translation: CASRGDWTGLTEAFF.

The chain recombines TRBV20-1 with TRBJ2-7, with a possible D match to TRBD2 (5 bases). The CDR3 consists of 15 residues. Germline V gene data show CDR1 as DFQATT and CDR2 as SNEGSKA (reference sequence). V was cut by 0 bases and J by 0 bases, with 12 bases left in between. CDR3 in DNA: TGCAGTGCTAGAGATGCAGGCGGGCTCTCCTACGAGCAGTACTTC. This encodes CSARDAGGLSYEQYF.

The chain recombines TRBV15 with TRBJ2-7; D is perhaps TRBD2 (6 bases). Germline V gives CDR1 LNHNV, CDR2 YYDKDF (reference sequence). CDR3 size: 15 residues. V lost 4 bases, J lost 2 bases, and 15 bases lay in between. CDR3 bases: TGTGCCACCAGCAATGTGGGGGGTTTGACCTACGAGCAGTACTTC. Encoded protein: CATSNVGGLTYEQYF.

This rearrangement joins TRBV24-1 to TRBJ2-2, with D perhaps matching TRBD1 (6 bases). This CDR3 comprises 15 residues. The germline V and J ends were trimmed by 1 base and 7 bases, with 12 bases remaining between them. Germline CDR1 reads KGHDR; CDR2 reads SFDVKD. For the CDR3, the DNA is TGTGCCACCAGTGATTTAACAGGGCTAGGCGGGGAGCTGTTTTTT. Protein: CATSDLTGLGGELFF.

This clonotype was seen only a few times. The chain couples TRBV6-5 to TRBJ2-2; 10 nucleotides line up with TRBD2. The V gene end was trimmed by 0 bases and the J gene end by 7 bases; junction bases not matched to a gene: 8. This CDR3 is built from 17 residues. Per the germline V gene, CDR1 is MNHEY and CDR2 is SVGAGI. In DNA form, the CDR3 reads TGTGCCAGCAGTTACTCGACTAGCGGGCCCCACGTCGGGGAGCTGTTTTTT. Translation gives CASSYSTSGPHVGELFF.

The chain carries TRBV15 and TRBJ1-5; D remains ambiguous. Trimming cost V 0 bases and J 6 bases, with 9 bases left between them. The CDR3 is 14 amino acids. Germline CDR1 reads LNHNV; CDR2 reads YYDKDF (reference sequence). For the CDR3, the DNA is TGTGCCACCAGCAGAGATCTTGGGGTTCAGCCCCAGCATTTT. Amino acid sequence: CATSRDLGVQPQHF.

The CDR3 bases are TGCGCCAGCAGCCAAGATACCAATACGCAGTATTTT. Its protein product is CASSQDTNTQYF. The chain carries TRBV4-1 and TRBJ2-3; no clear D gene. Germline CDR1 is MGHRA and CDR2 is YSYEKL. The CDR3 runs to 12 residues. With 0 bases removed from V and 7 bases from J, the gap between germline ends came to 5 bases.

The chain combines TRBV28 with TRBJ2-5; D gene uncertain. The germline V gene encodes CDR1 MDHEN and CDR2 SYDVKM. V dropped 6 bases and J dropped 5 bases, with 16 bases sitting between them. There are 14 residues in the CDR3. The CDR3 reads CASRKVIVTETQYF. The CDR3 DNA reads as TGTGCCAGCAGGAAGGTTATAGTTACGGAGACCCAGTACTTC. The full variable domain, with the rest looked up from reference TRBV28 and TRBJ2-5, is DVKVTQSSRYLVKRTGEKVFLECVQDMDHENMFWYRQDPGLGLRLIYFSYDVKMKEKGDIPEGYSVSREKKERFSLILESASTNQTSMYLCASRKVIVTETQYFGPGTRLLVL.

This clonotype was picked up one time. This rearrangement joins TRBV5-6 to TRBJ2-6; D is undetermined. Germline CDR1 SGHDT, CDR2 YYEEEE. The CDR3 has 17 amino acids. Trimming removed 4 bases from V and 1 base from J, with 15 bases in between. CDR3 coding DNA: TGTGCCAGCAGCCCCCAGATTCTCCTTTCTGGGGCCAACGTCCTGACTTTC. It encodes CASSPQILLSGANVLTF.

The DNA for the CDR3 is TGCAGCGTTGTAGCCGGGAACTCTGGAAACACCATATATTTT. It encodes CSVVAGNSGNTIYF. J is TRBJ1-3 and V is TRBV29-1, with D unclear. V was trimmed by 4 bases and J by 0 bases, leaving 10 bases between them. Germline assignment: CDR1 SQVTM and CDR2 ANQGSEA. This CDR3 contains 14 residues.

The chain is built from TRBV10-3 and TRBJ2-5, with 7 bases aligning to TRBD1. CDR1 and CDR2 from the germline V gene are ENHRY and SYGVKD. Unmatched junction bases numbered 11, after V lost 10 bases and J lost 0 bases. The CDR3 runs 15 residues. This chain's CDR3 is CASARGTEYQETQYF. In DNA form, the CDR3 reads TGTGCCAGCGCCCGTGGGACAGAGTACCAAGAGACCCAGTACTTC.

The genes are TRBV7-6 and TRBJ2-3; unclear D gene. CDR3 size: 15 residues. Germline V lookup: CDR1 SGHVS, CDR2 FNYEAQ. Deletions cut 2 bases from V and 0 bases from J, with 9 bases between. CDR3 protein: CASSLNFPSTDTQYF. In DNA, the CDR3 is TGTGCCAGCAGCTTAAACTTTCCTAGCACAGATACGCAGTATTTT. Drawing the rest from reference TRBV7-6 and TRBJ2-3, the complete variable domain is GAGVSQSPRYKVTKRGQDVALRCDPISGHVSLYWYRQALGQGPEFLTYFNYEAQQDKSGLPNDRFSAERPEGSISTLTIQRTEQRDSAMYRCASSLNFPSTDTQYFGPGTRLTVL.

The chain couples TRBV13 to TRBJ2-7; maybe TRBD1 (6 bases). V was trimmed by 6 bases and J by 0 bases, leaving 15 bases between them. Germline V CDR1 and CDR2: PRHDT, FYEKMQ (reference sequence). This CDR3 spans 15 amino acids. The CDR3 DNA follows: TGTGCCAGCAGTGCTACCTCGGACAGCTCCTACGAGCAGTACTTC. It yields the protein CASSATSDSSYEQYF.

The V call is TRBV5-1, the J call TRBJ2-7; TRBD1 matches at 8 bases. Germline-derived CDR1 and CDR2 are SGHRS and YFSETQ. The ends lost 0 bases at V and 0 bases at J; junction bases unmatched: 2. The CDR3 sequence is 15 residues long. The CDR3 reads CASSLGTGSSYEQYF. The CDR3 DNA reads TGCGCCAGCAGCTTGGGGACAGGGAGCTCCTACGAGCAGTACTTC.

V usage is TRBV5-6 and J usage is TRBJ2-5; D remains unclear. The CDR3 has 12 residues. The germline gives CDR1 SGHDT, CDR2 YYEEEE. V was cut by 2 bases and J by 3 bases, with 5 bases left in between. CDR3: CASSFTEETQYF. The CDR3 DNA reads TGTGCCAGCAGCTTCACGGAAGAGACCCAGTACTTC.

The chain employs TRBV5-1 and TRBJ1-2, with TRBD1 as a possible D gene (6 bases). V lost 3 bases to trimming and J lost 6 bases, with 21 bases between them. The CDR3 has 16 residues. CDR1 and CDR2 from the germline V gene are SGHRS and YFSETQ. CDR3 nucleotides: TGCGCCAGCAGCTCAACATTGGCGGGACAAGTGGATGGCTACACCTTC. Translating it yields CASSSTLAGQVDGYTF.

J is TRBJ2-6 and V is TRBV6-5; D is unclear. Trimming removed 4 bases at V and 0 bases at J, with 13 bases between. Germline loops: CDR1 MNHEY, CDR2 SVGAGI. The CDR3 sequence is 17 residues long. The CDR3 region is CASSSQPVDSGANVLTF. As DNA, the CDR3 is TGTGCCAGCAGTTCACAACCAGTGGACTCTGGGGCCAACGTCCTGACTTTC.

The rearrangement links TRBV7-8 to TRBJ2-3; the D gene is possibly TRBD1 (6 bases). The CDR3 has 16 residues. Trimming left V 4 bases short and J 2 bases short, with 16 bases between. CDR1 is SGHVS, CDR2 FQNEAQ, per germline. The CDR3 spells CASSYLGGVNTDTQYF. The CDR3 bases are TGTGCCAGCAGCTACTTAGGGGGAGTTAACACAGATACGCAGTATTTT.

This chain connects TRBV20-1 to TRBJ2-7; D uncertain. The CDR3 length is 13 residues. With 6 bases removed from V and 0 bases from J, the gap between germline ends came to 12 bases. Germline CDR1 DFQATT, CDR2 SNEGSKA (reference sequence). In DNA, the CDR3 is TGCAGTGCCGTATCCAGTTCCTCCTACGAGCAGTACTTC. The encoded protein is CSAVSSSSYEQYF.

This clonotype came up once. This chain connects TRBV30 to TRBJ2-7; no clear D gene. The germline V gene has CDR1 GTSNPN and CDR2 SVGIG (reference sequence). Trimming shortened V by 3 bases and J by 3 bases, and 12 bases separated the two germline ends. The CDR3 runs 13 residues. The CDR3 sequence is CAWRERPGYEQYF. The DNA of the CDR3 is TGTGCCTGGAGAGAACGACCGGGCTACGAGCAGTACTTC.